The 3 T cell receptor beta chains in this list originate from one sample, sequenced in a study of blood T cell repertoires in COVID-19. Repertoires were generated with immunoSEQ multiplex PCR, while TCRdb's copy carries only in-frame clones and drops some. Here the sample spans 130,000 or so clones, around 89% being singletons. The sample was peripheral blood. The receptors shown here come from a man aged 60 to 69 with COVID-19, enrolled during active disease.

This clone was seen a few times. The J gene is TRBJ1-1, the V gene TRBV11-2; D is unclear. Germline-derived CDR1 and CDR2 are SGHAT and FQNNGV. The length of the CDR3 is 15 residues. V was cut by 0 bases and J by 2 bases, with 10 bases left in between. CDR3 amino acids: CASSLEDWVNTEAFF. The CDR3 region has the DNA TGTGCCAGCAGCTTAGAGGACTGGGTAAACACTGAAGCTTTCTTT.

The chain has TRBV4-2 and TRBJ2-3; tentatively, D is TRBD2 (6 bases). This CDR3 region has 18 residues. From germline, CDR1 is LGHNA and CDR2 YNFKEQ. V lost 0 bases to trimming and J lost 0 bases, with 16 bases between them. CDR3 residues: CASSQDGAGLLSTDTQYF. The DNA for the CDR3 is TGTGCCAGCAGCCAAGATGGGGCGGGGCTCTTAAGCACAGATACGCAGTATTTT.

The CDR3 loop is CASTLQGGGETQYF. The CDR3 DNA reads as TGTGCCAGCACTCTCCAGGGGGGCGGAGAGACCCAGTACTTC. The chain couples TRBV6-5 to TRBJ2-5; D is perhaps TRBD1 (7 bases). The germline V gene has CDR1 MNHEY and CDR2 SVGAGI. This CDR3 spans 14 amino acids. Trimming took 7 bases from V and 4 from J, leaving 16 bases between them.